This TCR beta chain was sequenced in a study of blood T cell repertoires in COVID-19. About the study: Samples of COVID-19 (acute and convalescent) were obtained from the United States, Italy and Spain. PBMCs, B-cell-depleted T cells, or T cells provided the cDNA or gDNA that made up the material.

Germline V CDR1 and CDR2: LGHDT, YNNKEL (reference sequence). The CDR3 spans 14 residues. Trimming stripped 4 bases from V and 2 bases from J, with 9 bases between. Original handling: Amplification of reference gene primers was used by the study to estimate nucleated cell counts. This table comes from immunoSEQ multiplex PCR, and its TCRdb copy is limited to in-frame clones, with some not included. V, J and clone size are taken as reported in that table, and D and trimming were inferred from the DNA itself. The sample has just over 650,000 clones, 75% to 90% seen once; the top ten hold over 0.2%. The V and J genes are TRBV3-1 (or the pseudogene TRBV3-2) and TRBJ1-5; the D gene is possibly TRBD1 (5 bases). Sample: peripheral blood. The sequence was obtained from a woman younger than 35 with acute or convalescent COVID-19. The CDR3 nucleotides read TGTGCCAGCAGCCCCAGGGATGGCAATCAGCCCCAGCATTTT. Amino acids: CASSPRDGNQPQHF.